This paragraph reports one T cell receptor (beta chain). The antigen is undetermined. V was pared by 7 bases and J by 9 bases, with 19 bases between. The CDR3 is 15 amino acids. Germline CDR1 and CDR2: LGHNA and YSLEER. Repertoires were generated with immunoSEQ multiplex PCR, while TCRdb's copy carries only in-frame clones and drops some. Here the sample spans around 1.9 million clones, just under 95% being singletons. Naive CD8 cells were CD45RO-negative, positively selected for CCR7, excluding terminally differentiated effector memory CD45RA+ cells. These data come from a study of shared clonotypes between healthy human individuals. Study-wide results and limits: Clonotype sharing among the donors was expected to vary with sequencing depth.

The receptor was derived from a man in his late teens or twenties in good health. Some clones in this sample may be carry-over from other donors' samples. Sequenced material: naive CD8+ T cells from PBMCs. The rearrangement links TRBV4-3 to TRBJ1-6, with D unresolved. Here the CDR3 DNA reads TGCGCCAGCAAAACTACAAACAGATCCCCTTCACCCCTCCACTTT. Its translation is CASKTTNRSPSPLHF.